These 30 T cell receptor beta chains were sequenced from one sample in a study of molecular identifiers for immune sequencing clone quantification. Each CDR3 protein is one row after TCRdb ran MiXCR on the PCR reads. This table holds approximately 670,000 distinct CDR3 sequences, less than 20% found once. Sequencing used naive CD8+ T cells from blood, with Jurkat cell RNA spiked in. Stated subset: FACS-sorted CD8+CD4-CCR7+CD45RA+ naive T cells. The receptor set was obtained from a human donor in good health. Some libraries in this study had Jurkat cell RNA spiked in.

The table lists this clonotype with many counts. The genes are TRBV28 and TRBJ2-3; TRBD1 matches at 7 bases. Trimming cost V 5 bases and J 3 bases; bases outside gene matches: 14. Germline lookup yields CDR1 MDHEN and CDR2 SYDVKM. CDR3 length: 17 amino acids. CDR3 nucleotide sequence: TGTGCCAGCAGTCCCCGACAGGGCCCCGTTCAGACAGATACGCAGTATTTT. It translates to CASSPRQGPVQTDTQYF.

The CDR3 DNA reads TGTGCCAGCAGCGGGTCGGGGGGCTTGGGTCCAGATACGCAGTATTTT. Protein sequence: CASSGSGGLGPDTQYF. The chain couples TRBV9 to TRBJ2-3; weak D call: TRBD2 (7 bases). Per the germline V gene, CDR1 is SGDLS and CDR2 is YYNGEE. The CDR3 runs to 16 residues. V was clipped by 3 bases and J by 4 bases, with 18 bases between them.

A word on this clonotype: It may be a read error: a sequence one base away is much more abundant. The chain links TRBV27 to TRBJ1-2; possibly TRBD1 for D (5 bases). The CDR3 is 14 amino acids. V lost 5 bases and J lost 7, with 17 bases in between. The germline CDR1 and CDR2 sequences are MNHEY and SMNVEV (reference sequence). CDR3: CASSGGGGQRGYTF. Here the CDR3 DNA reads TGTGCCAGCAGTGGGGGGGGGGGTCAACGTGGCTACACCTTC.

On this clonotype itself: One end of the junction varies from germline; a read error may be responsible. V is TRBV4-1 and J is TRBJ2-3, with D perhaps being TRBD1 or TRBD2 (6 bases each). The CDR3 extends over 15 amino acids. From germline, CDR1 is MGHRA and CDR2 YSYEKL. CDR3 amino acids: CASSQVVGGGDTRYF. The CDR3 region has the DNA TGCGCCAGCAGCCAAGTCGTAGGGGGAGGAGATACGCGGTATTTT.

This clonotype was observed at least ten times. V and J are TRBV12-3 or TRBV12-4 and TRBJ1-1; D perhaps matches TRBD1 (6 bases). V was pared by 4 bases and J by 1 base, with 13 bases between. The CDR3 is 15 residues long. The CDR3 loop is CASSSREGGNTEAFF. DNA of the CDR3: TGTGCCAGCAGTTCCAGGGAAGGGGGGAACACTGAAGCTTTCTTT.

Note on this clonotype: This likely stems from a read error, as it lies one base from a far larger clone. The chain recombines TRBV12-3 or TRBV12-4 with TRBJ2-7; TRBD1 is a possible D gene (5 bases). The V end was cut by 4 bases, the J end by 5 bases, with 12 bases between. The CDR3 has 13 amino acids. The CDR3 region has the DNA TGTGCCAGCAGTTGGGGCCAGAGCCACGAGCAGTACTTC. Protein: CASSWGQSHEQYF.

About this clonotype: It is unclear where the CDR3 begins or ends on the DNA, so no DNA is shown, and the CDR3 is as TCRdb lists it. The chain links TRBV11-3 to TRBJ2-2; the table's TRBD1 call for D was not verified on the DNA. The CDR3 has 17 residues if both end residues are counted. Germline V CDR1 and CDR2: SGHNT, YENEEA. CDR3 region: CASSSSTRGVLAGELFF.

This clonotype was detected a few times. The V gene is TRBV2, the J gene TRBJ2-2, with D hard to call. The length of the CDR3 is 12 residues. Germline-derived CDR1 and CDR2 are SNHLY and FYNNEI. The V end was cut by 4 bases, the J end by 6 bases, with 6 bases between. For the CDR3, the DNA is TGTGCCAGCAGTGGTGTTCCCGGGGAGCTGTTTTTT. Translating gives CASSGVPGELFF. Drawing the rest from reference TRBV2 and TRBJ2-2, the complete variable domain is EPEVTQTPSHQVTQMGQEVILRCVPISNHLYFYWYRQILGQKVEFLVSFYNNEISEKSEIFDDQFSVERPDGSNFTLKIRSTKLEDSAMYFCASSGVPGELFFGEGSRLTVL.

The chain carries TRBV6-2 or TRBV6-3 and TRBJ2-2; 11 nucleotides agree with TRBD2. The germline V gene encodes CDR1 MNHEY and CDR2 SVGEGT. The CDR3 runs to 18 residues. Unmatched junction bases numbered 13, after V lost 2 bases and J lost 8 bases. The CDR3 sequence is CASSYTSLAGGPIGELFF. The CDR3 DNA is TGTGCCAGCAGTTACACCTCCCTAGCGGGGGGCCCGATTGGGGAGCTGTTTTTT.

This clonotype was recorded at least ten times. The chain uses TRBV7-9 and TRBJ1-4; maybe TRBD1 (5 bases). Germline CDR1 SEHNR, CDR2 FQNEAQ (reference sequence). The CDR3 is 14 residues long. Trimming pared 5 bases from V and 5 bases from J, leaving 12 bases between. CDR3 in DNA: TGTGCCAGCAGCCAGGGACGGAACAATGAAAAACTGTTTTTT. The encoded protein is CASSQGRNNEKLFF.

This clonotype was counted only a few times. The J gene is TRBJ2-1, the V gene TRBV28; tentatively, D is TRBD1 or TRBD2 (5 bases each). V was shortened by 3 bases and J by 13 bases, with 10 bases between the two germline ends. Germline values: CDR1 MDHEN, CDR2 SYDVKM. The CDR3 has 11 residues. The CDR3 reads CASSFGGPQFF. The CDR3 DNA is TGTGCCAGCAGTTTTGGGGGACCACAGTTCTTC.

The rearrangement joins TRBV12-3 or TRBV12-4 to TRBJ2-5; a weak D match, TRBD1 (5 bases). The germline V and J ends were trimmed by 3 bases and 5 bases, with 13 bases remaining between them. This CDR3 comprises 14 residues. CDR3 protein: CASSLAPRVETQYF. CDR3 nucleotide sequence: TGTGCCAGCAGTTTGGCCCCCAGGGTGGAGACCCAGTACTTC.

This clonotype was observed many times. This chain connects TRBV6-2 or TRBV6-3 to TRBJ1-5; 11 nucleotides agree with TRBD1. Trimming removed 6 bases from V and 6 bases from J; junction bases left unmatched: 4. Germline values: CDR1 MNHEY, CDR2 SVGEGT. CDR3 size: 14 residues. The CDR3 region is CASSLDRGLQPQHF. CDR3 in DNA: TGTGCCAGCAGCCTGGACAGGGGGCTTCAGCCCCAGCATTTT.

The chain combines TRBV2 with TRBJ2-3; TRBD2 matches 9 bases. V shed 3 bases, J shed 2 bases, and the junction held 6 bases outside the gene matches. This CDR3 has 16 residues. Per the germline V gene, CDR1 is SNHLY and CDR2 is FYNNEI. The CDR3 protein is CASSEWSGGFTDTQYF. The CDR3, as DNA: TGTGCCAGCAGTGAGTGGAGCGGGGGGTTCACAGATACGCAGTATTTT.

This clonotype was detected ten times or more. This rearrangement joins TRBV3-1 to TRBJ2-2, with TRBD2 identical over 12 bases. CDR3 size: 18 residues. Germline V gene sequence: CDR1 LGHDT, CDR2 YNNKEL (reference sequence). Trimming at V came to 6 bases and at J to 5 bases, leaving 13 bases not matched to a gene. DNA for the CDR3: TGTGCCAGCAGAATGACTAGGACTAGCGGGATCGGGACCGGGGAGCTGTTTTTT. Its translation: CASRMTRTSGIGTGELFF.

At least ten counts were recorded for this clonotype. This sequence joins TRBV27 and TRBJ2-3, with D perhaps TRBD1 (5 bases). The V gene's germline CDR1 is MNHEY and CDR2 SMNVEV (reference sequence). The CDR3 runs 13 residues. V dropped 3 bases and J dropped 4 bases, with 8 bases sitting between them. CDR3 sequence (DNA): TGTGCCAGCAGTTTCCAGGGTGCAGATACGCAGTATTTT. Translated: CASSFQGADTQYF.

This clonotype was counted ten times or more. The chain uses TRBV7-2 and TRBJ2-3; D may correspond to TRBD1 or TRBD2 (5 bases each). V was clipped by 0 bases and J by 1 base, with 14 bases between them. CDR3 length equals 17 residues. Germline-derived CDR1 and CDR2 are SGHTA and FQGNSA. CDR3 sequence: CASSLAVGGLGTDTQYF. Written as DNA, the CDR3 is TGTGCCAGCAGCTTAGCGGTTGGGGGATTGGGCACAGATACGCAGTATTTT.

This clonotype was seen at least ten times. The chain is built from TRBV28 and TRBJ2-7, with unresolved D. CDR3 size: 14 residues. Germline loops: CDR1 MDHEN, CDR2 SYDVKM. V dropped 3 bases and J dropped 7 bases, with 16 bases sitting between them. The CDR3 DNA is TGTGCCAGCAGTTTGGGGTTTCGGAGCCATGAGCAGTACTTC. Protein product: CASSLGFRSHEQYF.

About this clonotype: At one end the junction does not follow the germline gene, possibly because of a read error. CDR3 region: CASGISGQPYEQYF. In DNA form, the CDR3 reads TGTGCCAGTGGTATATCGGGACAGCCCTACGAGCAGTACTTC. The V and J genes are TRBV19 and TRBJ2-7; 7 bases align to TRBD1. The CDR3 extends over 14 amino acids. Germline V gene lookup returns CDR1 LNHDA and CDR2 SQIVND (reference sequence).

The chain joins TRBV27 to TRBJ2-3; 11 bases map to TRBD2. Germline values: CDR1 MNHEY, CDR2 SMNVEV (reference sequence). V gave up 4 bases and J gave up 5 bases; unmatched junction bases: 5. This CDR3 contains 15 residues. CDR3 DNA sequence: TGTGCCAGCAGTTCATCTACTAGCGGGAGAGATACGCAGTATTTT. Protein sequence: CASSSSTSGRDTQYF.

This chain connects TRBV19 to TRBJ2-3; 12 bases match TRBD2. The CDR3 has 15 residues. Germline V gives CDR1 LNHDA, CDR2 SQIVND (reference sequence). V was clipped by 3 bases and J by 5 bases; unmatched bases: 3. The CDR3 reads CASSMLAGGIDTQYF. Written as DNA, the CDR3 is TGTGCCAGTAGTATGCTAGCGGGGGGGATAGATACGCAGTATTTT.

This clonotype was observed a handful of times. This chain connects TRBV12-3 or TRBV12-4 to TRBJ2-3, with a tentative D call TRBD1 (6 bases). The CDR3 length is 15 residues. V lost 2 bases and J lost 5, with 14 bases in between. CDR3 DNA: TGTGCCAGCAGTTTATATGCAGGGGCGGAAGATACGCAGTATTTT. This encodes CASSLYAGAEDTQYF.

To note about this clonotype: With a much larger clone just one base away, this may be a read error. V gene TRBV6-1 combines with J gene TRBJ2-1, with D perhaps matching TRBD2 (5 bases). The CDR3 is 17 residues long. The germline CDR1 and CDR2 sequences are MNHNS and SASEGT. CDR3 DNA: TGTGCCAGCAAAGATTGGCCTAGCATTAGCTCCTACAATGAGCGGTTCTTC. As protein: CASKDWPSISSYNERFF.

This clonotype was picked up many times. This chain uses TRBV5-4 with TRBJ2-3, with 10 bases lining up with TRBD1. This CDR3 has 15 residues. With V trimmed by 4 bases and J by 0 bases, 2 bases remained unmatched. CDR1 SGHNT and CDR2 YYREEE come from the germline V gene (reference sequence). In nucleotides, the CDR3 is TGTGCCAGCAGCCGGGGACAGGGGAGCACAGATACGCAGTATTTT. Translation: CASSRGQGSTDTQYF.

The chain carries TRBV29-1 and TRBJ1-1; 7 bases match TRBD1. This CDR3 comprises 12 residues. CDR1 SQVTM and CDR2 ANQGSEA come from the germline V gene. V shed 6 bases and J 5 bases; nucleotides not matched to a gene: 6. As DNA, the CDR3 is TGCAGCGTCGACTTCAGGGGGACTGAAGCTTTCTTT. Protein: CSVDFRGTEAFF.

The V call is TRBV19, the J call TRBJ1-5, with D uncertain. The length of the CDR3 is 15 residues. Germline-derived CDR1 and CDR2 are LNHDA and SQIVND (reference sequence). V lost 4 bases and J lost 2, with 12 bases in between. CDR3 protein: CASSTQGWGNQPQHF. The CDR3 region has the DNA TGTGCCAGTAGTACCCAAGGCTGGGGCAATCAGCCCCAGCATTTT.

This clonotype was picked up many times. For the CDR3, the DNA is TGCGCCAGCAGTTGGGACAGGGAAGCGAACACCGGGGAGCTGTTTTTT. Residues: CASSWDREANTGELFF. The chain uses TRBV5-1 and TRBJ2-2; TRBD1 agrees at 9 bases. The CDR3 spans 16 residues. The V segment lost 5 bases and the J segment 0 bases; nucleotides outside the gene matches: 5. The germline V gene encodes CDR1 SGHRS and CDR2 YFSETQ.

This clonotype appeared many times. The CDR3 DNA follows: TGTGCCAGCAGCCAAGACGTGTGGGGCCCGGCCGGGGAGCTGTTTTTT. It translates to CASSQDVWGPAGELFF. The rearrangement uses TRBV3-1 and TRBJ2-2, with D possibly matching TRBD1 (5 bases). Germline CDR1 is LGHDT and CDR2 is YNNKEL (reference sequence). The CDR3 contains 16 residues. V shed 0 bases and J shed 6 bases, with 14 bases lying between them.

Worth noting for this clonotype: A clone one base away is much larger, so this may be a read error. It is likely a read error, because the conserved phenylalanine at the end of the CDR3 is missing. The chain combines TRBV7-9 with TRBJ1-4; D gene unclear. CDR3 size: 14 residues. V was clipped by 4 bases and J by 5 bases, with 11 bases between them. The germline CDR1 and CDR2 sequences are SEHNR and FQNEAQ (reference sequence). The CDR3 nucleotides read TGTGCCAGCAGCTCCCCGGGCTTCAATGAAAAACTGTTTTCT. Protein: CASSSPGFNEKLFS.

CDR3 in amino acids: CASSFGVSLGETTRNNSPLHF. CDR3 sequence (DNA): TGTGCCAGCAGTTTTGGTGTATCGTTAGGGGAGACAACCCGTAATAATTCACCCCTCCACTTT. The chain combines TRBV12-3 or TRBV12-4 with TRBJ1-6, with D perhaps matching TRBD1 (5 bases). The V gene lost 3 bases and the J gene lost 5 bases, with 29 bases spanning the gap. The CDR3 length is 21 residues.